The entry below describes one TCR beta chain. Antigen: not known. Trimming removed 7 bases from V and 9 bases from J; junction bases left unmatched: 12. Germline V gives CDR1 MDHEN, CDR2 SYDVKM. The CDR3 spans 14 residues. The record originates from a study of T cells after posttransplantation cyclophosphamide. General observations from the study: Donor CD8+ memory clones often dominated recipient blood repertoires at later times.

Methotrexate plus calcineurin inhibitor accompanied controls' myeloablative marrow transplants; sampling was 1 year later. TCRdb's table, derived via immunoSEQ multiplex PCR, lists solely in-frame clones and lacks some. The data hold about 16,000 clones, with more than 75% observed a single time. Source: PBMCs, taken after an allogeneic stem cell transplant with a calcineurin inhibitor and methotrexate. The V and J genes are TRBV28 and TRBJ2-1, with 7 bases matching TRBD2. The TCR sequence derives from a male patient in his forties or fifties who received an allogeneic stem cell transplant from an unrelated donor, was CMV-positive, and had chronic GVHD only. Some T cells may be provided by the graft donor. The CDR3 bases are TGTGCCAGCATCCCCCAAACCCCGGGGGGTGAGCAGTTCTTC. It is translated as CASIPQTPGGEQFF. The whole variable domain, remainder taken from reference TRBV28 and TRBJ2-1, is DVKVTQSSRYLVKRTGEKVFLECVQDMDHENMFWYRQDPGLGLRLIYFSYDVKMKEKGDIPEGYSVSREKKERFSLILESASTNQTSMYLCASIPQTPGGEQFFGPGTRLTVL.